This T cell receptor beta chain stems from a study of blood T cell repertoires in COVID-19. Study context: The samples span acute and convalescent COVID-19 from the United States, Italy and Spain. T cells, B-cell-depleted T cells, or PBMCs supplied cDNA or gDNA.

The Seattle patients joined while their infection was active and were tracked longitudinally afterward. Assay used: immunoSEQ multiplex PCR; TCRdb lists only in-frame clones, some missing. The sample includes some 65,000 clones, about nine tenths of them seen just once. J was trimmed by 7 bases and V by 8 bases; bases with no gene match: 5. Germline CDR1 is MNHNY and CDR2 is SVGAGI (reference sequence). The CDR3 loop spans 12 amino acids. The chain employs TRBV6-6 and TRBJ2-1; 7 nucleotides line up with TRBD2. The clonotype originates from a man in his fifties with COVID-19, enrolled during active disease. Sequencing used peripheral blood. In nucleotides, the CDR3 is TGTGCCAGCGGGAGGGTCGGAAATGAGCAGTTCTTC. It codes for CASGRVGNEQFF.